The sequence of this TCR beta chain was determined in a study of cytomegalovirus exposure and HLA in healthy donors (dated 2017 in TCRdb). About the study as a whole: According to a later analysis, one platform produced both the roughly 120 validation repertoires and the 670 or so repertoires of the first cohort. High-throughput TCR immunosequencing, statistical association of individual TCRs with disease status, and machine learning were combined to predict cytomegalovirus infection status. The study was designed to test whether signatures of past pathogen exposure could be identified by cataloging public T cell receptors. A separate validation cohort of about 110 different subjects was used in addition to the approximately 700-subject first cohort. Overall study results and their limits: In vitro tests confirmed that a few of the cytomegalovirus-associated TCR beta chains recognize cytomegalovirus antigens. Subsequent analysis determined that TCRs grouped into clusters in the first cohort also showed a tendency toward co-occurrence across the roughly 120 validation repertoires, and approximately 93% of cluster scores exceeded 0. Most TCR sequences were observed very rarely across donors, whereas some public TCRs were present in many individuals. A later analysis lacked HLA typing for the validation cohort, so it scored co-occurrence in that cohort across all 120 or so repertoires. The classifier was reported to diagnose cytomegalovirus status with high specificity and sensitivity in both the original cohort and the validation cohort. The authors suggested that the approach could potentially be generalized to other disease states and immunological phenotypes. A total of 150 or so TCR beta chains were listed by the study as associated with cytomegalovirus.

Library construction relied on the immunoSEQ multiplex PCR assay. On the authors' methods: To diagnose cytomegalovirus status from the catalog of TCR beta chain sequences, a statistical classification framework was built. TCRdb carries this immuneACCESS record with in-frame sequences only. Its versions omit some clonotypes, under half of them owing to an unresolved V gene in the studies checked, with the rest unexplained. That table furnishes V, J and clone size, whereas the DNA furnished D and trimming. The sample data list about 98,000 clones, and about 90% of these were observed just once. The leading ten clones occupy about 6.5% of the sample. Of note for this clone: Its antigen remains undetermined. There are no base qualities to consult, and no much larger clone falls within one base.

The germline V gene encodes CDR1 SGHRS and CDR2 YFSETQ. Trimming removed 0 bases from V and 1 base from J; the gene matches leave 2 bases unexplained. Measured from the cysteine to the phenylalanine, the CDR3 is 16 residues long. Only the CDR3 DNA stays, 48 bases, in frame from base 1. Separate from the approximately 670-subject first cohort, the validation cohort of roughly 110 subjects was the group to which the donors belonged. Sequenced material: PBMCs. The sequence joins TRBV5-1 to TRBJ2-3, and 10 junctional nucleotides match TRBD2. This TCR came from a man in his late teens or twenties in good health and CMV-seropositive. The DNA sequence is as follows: TGCGCCAGCAGCTTGGTAGCGGGGGGAGGCACAGATACGCAGTATTTT. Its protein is CASSLVAGGGTDTQYF.